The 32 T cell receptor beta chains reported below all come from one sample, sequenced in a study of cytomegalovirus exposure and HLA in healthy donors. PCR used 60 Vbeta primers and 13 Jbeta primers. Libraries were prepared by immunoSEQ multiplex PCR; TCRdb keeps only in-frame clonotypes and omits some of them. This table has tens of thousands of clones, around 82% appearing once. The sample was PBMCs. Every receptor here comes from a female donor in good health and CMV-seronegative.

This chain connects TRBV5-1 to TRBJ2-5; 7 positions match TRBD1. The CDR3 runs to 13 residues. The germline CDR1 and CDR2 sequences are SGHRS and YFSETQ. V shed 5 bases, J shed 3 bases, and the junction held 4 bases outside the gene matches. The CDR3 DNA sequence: TGCGCCAGCAGTACCGGGACAGAAGAGACCCAGTACTTC. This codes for CASSTGTEETQYF.

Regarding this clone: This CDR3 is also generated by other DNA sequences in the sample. The CDR3 DNA reads TGTGCCAGCAGTTCCCCGGACAGGGGAAACTATGGCTACACCTTC. Translating it yields CASSSPDRGNYGYTF. This chain links TRBV6-5 with TRBJ1-2; 9 positions match TRBD1. Trimming cost V 4 bases and J 2 bases; bases outside gene matches: 5. Germline loops: CDR1 MNHEY, CDR2 SVGAGI. The CDR3 has 15 residues.

CDR3 sequence (DNA): TGTGCCAGCAGTACGGGGGGACCGTCGATGTATGGCTACACCTTC. It encodes CASSTGGPSMYGYTF. The chain combines TRBV6-6 with TRBJ1-2; possible D gene TRBD1, 5 bases. Trimming took 5 bases from V and 5 from J, leaving 18 bases between them. This CDR3 is built from 15 residues. The germline V gene has CDR1 MNHNY and CDR2 SVGAGI (reference sequence).

The CDR3 nucleotides read TGTGCCAGCAGCTTAGCCTGGGGGGACGGTCCCGGGGAGCTGTTTTTT. This translates into CASSLAWGDGPGELFF. The chain recombines TRBV7-8 with TRBJ2-2; TRBD2 is a possible D gene (6 bases). This CDR3 region has 16 residues. Trimming removed 0 bases from V and 6 bases from J, with 14 bases in between. From germline, CDR1 is SGHVS and CDR2 FQNEAQ.

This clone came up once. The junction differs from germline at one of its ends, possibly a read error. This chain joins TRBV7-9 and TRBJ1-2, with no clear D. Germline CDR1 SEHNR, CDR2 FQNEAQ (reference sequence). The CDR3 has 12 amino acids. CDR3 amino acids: CSSGLTRFGYTF. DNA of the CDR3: TGTTCCAGCGGACTGACGAGATTTGGCTACACCTTC.

The CDR3 DNA reads as TGTGCCAGCAGCTTACACAGGGATGGTCCAGCTTTCTTT. Its translation: CASSLHRDGPAFF. The gene calls are TRBV7-3 and TRBJ1-1; a weak D match, TRBD1 (6 bases). The V end lost 2 bases, the J end lost 10 bases, and 14 bases lay between the germline ends. The CDR3 consists of 13 residues. Per the germline V gene, CDR1 is SGHTA and CDR2 is FQGTGA.

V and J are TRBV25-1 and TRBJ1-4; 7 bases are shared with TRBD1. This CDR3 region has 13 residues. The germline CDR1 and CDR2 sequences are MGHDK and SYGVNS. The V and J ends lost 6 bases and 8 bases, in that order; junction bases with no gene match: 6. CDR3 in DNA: TGTGCCAGCAGCCAACAGGGGATCGAAAAACTGTTTTTT. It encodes CASSQQGIEKLFF.

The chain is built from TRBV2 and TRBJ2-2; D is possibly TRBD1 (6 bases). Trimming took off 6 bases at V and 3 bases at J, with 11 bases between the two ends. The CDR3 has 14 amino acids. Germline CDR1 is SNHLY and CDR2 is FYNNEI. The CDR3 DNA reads TGTGCCAGCAGGTGGGACAAATACACCGGGGAGCTGTTTTTT. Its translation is CASRWDKYTGELFF.

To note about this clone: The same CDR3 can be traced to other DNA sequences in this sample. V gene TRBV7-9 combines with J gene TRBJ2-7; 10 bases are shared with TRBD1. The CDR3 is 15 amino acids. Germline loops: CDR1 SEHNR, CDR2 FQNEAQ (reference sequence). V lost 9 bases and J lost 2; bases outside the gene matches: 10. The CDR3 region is CASSRPGQGTYEQYF. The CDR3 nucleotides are TGTGCCAGTTCCAGACCGGGACAGGGGACCTACGAGCAGTACTTC.

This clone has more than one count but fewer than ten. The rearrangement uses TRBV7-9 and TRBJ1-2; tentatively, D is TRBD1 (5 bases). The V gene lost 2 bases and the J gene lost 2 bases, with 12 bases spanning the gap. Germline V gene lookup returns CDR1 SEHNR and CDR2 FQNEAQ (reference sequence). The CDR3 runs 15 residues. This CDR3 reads CASSLIGTGNYGYTF. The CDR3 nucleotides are TGTGCCAGCAGCTTAATAGGTACAGGCAACTATGGCTACACCTTC.

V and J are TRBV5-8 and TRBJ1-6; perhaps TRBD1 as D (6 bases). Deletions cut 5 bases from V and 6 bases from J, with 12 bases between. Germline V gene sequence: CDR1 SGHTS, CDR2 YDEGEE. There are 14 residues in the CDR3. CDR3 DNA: TGTGCCAGCAGTTTAGGACAGCCTAATTCACCCCTCCACTTT. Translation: CASSLGQPNSPLHF.

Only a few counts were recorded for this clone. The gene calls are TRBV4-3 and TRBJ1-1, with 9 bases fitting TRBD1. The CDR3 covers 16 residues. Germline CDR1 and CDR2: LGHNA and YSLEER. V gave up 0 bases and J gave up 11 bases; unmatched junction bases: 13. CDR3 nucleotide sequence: TGCGCCAGCAGCCAAGAAAATACAGGGGGCTTATCGGTGGCTTTCTTT. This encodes CASSQENTGGLSVAFF.

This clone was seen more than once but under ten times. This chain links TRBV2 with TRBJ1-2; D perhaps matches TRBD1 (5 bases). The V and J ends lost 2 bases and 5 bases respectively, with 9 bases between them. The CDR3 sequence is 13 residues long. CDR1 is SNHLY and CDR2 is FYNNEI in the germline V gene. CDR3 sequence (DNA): TGTGCCAGCAGTGAATGGGGGGGTTATGGCTACACCTTC. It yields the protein CASSEWGGYGYTF. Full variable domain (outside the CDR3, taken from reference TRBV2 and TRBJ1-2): EPEVTQTPSHQVTQMGQEVILRCVPISNHLYFYWYRQILGQKVEFLVSFYNNEISEKSEIFDDQFSVERPDGSNFTLKIRSTKLEDSAMYFCASSEWGGYGYTFGSGTRLTVV.

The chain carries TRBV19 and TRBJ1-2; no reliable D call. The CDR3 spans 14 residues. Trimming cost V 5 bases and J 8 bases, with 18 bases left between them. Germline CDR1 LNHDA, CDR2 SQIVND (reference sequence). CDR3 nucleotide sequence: TGTGCCAGTAGTCTCGAGGGATTCTGGCGCGGCTACACCTTC. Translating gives CASSLEGFWRGYTF.

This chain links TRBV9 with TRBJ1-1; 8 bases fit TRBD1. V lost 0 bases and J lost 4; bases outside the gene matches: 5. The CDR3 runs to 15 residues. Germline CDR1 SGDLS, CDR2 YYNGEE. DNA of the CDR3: TGTGCCAGCAGCGTAGGACAGGGGAGTGTCACTGAAGCTTTCTTT. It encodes CASSVGQGSVTEAFF.

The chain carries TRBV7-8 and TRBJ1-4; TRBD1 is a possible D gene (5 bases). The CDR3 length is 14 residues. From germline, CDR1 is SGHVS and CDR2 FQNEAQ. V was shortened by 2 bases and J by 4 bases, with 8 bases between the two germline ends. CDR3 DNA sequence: TGTGCCAGCAGCTTACGGGGGATTAATGAAAAACTGTTTTTT. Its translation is CASSLRGINEKLFF.

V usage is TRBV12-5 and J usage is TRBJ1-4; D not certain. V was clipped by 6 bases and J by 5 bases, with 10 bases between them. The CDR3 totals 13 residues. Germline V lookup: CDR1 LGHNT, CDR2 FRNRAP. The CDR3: CASGQPGNEKLFF. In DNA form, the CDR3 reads TGTGCTAGTGGACAGCCCGGCAATGAAAAACTGTTTTTT.

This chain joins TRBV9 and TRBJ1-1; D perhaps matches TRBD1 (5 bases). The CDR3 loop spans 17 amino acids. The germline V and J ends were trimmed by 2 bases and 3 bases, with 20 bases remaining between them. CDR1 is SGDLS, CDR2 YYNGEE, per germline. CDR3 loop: CASSVRDLQVGYTEAFF. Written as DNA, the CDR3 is TGTGCCAGCAGCGTCCGCGACTTACAGGTGGGGTACACTGAAGCTTTCTTT.

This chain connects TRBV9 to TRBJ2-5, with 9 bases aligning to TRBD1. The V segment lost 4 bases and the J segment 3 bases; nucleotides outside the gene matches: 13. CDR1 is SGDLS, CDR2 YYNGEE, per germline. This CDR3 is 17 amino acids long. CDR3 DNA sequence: TGTGCCAGCAGCCCTACGACAGGGGGACCGTTTAAAGAGACCCAGTACTTC. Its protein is CASSPTTGGPFKETQYF.

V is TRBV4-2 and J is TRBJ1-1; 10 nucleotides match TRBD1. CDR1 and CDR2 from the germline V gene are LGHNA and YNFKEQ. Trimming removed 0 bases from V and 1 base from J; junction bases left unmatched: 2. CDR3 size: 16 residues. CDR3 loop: CASSQEGTGANTEAFF. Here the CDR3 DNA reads TGTGCCAGCAGCCAAGAGGGGACAGGGGCGAACACTGAAGCTTTCTTT.

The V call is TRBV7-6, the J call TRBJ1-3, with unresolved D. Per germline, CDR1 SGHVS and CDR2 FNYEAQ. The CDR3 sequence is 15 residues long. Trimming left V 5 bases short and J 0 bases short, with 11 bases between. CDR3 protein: CASSAYLSSGNTIYF. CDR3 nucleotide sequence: TGTGCCAGCAGCGCATACTTGAGCTCTGGAAACACCATATATTTT.

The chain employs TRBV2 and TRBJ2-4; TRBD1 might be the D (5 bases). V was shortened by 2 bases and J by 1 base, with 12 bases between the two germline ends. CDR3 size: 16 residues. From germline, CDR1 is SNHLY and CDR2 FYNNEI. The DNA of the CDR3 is TGTGCCAGCAGTGAAAATCGGACACCGGCCAAAAACATTCAGTACTTC. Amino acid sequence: CASSENRTPAKNIQYF.

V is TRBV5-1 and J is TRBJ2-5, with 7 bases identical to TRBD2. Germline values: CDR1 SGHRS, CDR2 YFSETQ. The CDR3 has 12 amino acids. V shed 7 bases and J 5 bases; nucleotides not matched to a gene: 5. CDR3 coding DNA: TGCGCCAGCCGAGGGGAGGGGGAGACCCAGTACTTC. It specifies CASRGEGETQYF.

CDR3: CASSLVTGNTIYF. The CDR3 bases are TGTGCCAGCAGCTTGGTAACTGGAAACACCATATATTTT. The rearrangement links TRBV5-6 to TRBJ1-3; no clear D. Germline values: CDR1 SGHDT, CDR2 YYEEEE. The CDR3 runs 13 residues. Trimming took 0 bases from V and 2 from J, leaving 3 bases between them.

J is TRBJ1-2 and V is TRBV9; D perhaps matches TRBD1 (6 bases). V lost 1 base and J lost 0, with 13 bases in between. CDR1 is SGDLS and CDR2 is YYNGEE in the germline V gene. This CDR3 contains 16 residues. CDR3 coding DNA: TGTGCCAGCAGCGTATCTAACAGGGTGACTAACTATGGCTACACCTTC. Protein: CASSVSNRVTNYGYTF.

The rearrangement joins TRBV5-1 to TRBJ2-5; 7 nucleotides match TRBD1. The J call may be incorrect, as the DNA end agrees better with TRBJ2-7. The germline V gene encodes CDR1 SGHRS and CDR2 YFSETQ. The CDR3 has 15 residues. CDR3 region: CASSLYSGGSYEQYF. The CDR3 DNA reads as TGCGCCAGCAGCTTGTATTCAGGGGGTTCCTACGAGCAGTACTTC.

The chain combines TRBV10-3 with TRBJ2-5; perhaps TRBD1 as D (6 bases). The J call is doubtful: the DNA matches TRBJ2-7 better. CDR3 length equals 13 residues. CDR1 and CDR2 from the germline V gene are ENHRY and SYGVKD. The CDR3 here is CAISPDRFYEQYF. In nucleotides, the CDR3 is TGTGCCATCAGTCCAGACAGGTTCTACGAGCAGTACTTC.

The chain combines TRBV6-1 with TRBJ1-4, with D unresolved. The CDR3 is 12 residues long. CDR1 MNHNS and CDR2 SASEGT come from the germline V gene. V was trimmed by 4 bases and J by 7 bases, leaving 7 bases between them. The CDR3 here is CASSVGIEKLFF. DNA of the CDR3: TGTGCCAGCAGTGTCGGGATTGAAAAACTGTTTTTT.

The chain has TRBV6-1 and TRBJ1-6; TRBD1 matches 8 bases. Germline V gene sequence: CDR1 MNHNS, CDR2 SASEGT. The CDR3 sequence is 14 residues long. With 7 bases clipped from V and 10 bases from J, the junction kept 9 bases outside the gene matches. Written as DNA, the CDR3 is TGTGCCAGCACTCAGGACAGGGTCAGGTCACCCCTCCACTTT. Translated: CASTQDRVRSPLHF.

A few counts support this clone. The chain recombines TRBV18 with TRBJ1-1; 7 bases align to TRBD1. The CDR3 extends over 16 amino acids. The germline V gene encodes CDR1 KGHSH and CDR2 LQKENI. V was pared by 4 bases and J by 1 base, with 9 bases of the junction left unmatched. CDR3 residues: CASSQYRGSGNTEAFF. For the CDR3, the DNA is TGTGCCAGCTCACAATACAGGGGATCCGGGAACACTGAAGCTTTCTTT.

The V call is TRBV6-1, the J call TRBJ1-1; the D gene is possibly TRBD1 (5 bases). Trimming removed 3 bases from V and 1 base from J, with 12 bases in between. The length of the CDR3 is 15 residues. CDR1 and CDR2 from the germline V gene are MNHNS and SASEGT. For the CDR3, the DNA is TGTGCCAGCAGTGATCTAGGGGATCCGAACACTGAAGCTTTCTTT. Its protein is CASSDLGDPNTEAFF.

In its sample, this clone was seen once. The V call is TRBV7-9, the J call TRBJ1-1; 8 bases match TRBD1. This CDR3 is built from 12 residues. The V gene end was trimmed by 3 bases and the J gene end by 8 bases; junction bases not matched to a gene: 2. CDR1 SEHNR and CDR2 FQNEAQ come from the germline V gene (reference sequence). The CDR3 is CASSLGQVEAFF. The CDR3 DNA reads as TGTGCCAGCAGCTTGGGACAGGTAGAAGCTTTCTTT.